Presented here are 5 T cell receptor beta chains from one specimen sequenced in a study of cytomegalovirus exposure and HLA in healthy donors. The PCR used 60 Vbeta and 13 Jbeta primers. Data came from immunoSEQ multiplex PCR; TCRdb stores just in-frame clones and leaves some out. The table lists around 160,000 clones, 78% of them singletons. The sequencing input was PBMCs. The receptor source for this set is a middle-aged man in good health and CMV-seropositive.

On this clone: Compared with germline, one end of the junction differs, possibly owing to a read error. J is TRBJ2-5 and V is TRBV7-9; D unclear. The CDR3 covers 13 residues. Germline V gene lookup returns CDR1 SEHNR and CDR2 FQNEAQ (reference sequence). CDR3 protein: CASSLEAREIQYF. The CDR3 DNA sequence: TGTGCCAGCAGCTTAGAAGCGCGAGAGATCCAGTACTTC.

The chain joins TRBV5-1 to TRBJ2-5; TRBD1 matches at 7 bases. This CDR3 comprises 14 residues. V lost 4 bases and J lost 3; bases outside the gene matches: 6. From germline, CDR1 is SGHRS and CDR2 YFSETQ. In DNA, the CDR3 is TGCGCCAGCAGCCGACCCGGGACAGAAGAGACCCAGTACTTC. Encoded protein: CASSRPGTEETQYF.

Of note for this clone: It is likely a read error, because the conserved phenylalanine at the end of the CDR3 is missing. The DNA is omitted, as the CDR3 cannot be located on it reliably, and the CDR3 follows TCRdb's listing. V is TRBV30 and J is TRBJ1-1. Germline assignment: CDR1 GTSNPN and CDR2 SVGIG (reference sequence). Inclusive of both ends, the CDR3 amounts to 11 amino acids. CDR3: CAWTQARGGGL.

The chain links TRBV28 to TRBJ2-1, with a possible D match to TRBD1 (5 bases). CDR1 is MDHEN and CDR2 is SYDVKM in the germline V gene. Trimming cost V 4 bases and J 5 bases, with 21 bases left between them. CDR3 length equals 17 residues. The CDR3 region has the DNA TGTGCCAGCAGTTACCCACTCCCGATGACAGCGCACAATGAGCAGTTCTTC. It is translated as CASSYPLPMTAHNEQFF.

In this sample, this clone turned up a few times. CDR3 DNA: TGTGCCAGCAGCTTCGGCGGGGGCTACAATGAGCAGTTCTTC. Amino acid sequence: CASSFGGGYNEQFF. This rearrangement joins TRBV7-3 to TRBJ2-1; 7 bases agree with TRBD2. Unmatched junction bases numbered 2, after V lost 3 bases and J lost 3 bases. Looked up from germline, CDR1 is SGHTA and CDR2 is FQGTGA. This CDR3 contains 14 residues. Supplemented by reference TRBV7-3 and TRBJ2-1, the full variable domain reads GAGVSQTPSNKVTEKGKYVELRCDPISGHTALYWYRQSLGQGPEFLIYFQGTGAADDSGLPNDRFFAVRPEGSVSTLKIQRTERGDSAVYLCASSFGGGYNEQFFGPGTRLTVL.